This entry describes one T cell receptor (beta chain). Its target is unknown. The CDR3 runs 13 residues. V dropped 1 base and J dropped 10 bases, with 8 bases sitting between them. The germline V gene encodes CDR1 MNHNS and CDR2 SASEGT. This specimen comes from a study of CD8 T cells in ankylosing spondylitis. Study-level findings and limits: In ankylosing spondylitis patients, matched synovial fluid reportedly showed significant enrichment of disease-linked clones.

MiXCR was run by TCRdb on the 5' RACE reads, yielding one entry per CDR3 protein. The sample records hundreds of thousands of distinct CDR3 sequences, 20% being singletons. The rearrangement uses TRBV6-1 and TRBJ1-6; no clear D. The TCR sequence derives from a male donor with ankylosing spondylitis or in good health (not recorded which). The sample comprised blood, either unsorted or a sorted T cell fraction (not recorded which). DNA for the CDR3: TGTGCCAGCAGTGAAGTCCTCTTATCACCCCTCCACTTT. Protein: CASSEVLLSPLHF.